The 9 T cell receptor beta chains below come from one sample, sequenced in a study of shared clonotypes between healthy human individuals. Only in-frame clones appear in the TCRdb table, and some are missing; sequencing was by immunoSEQ multiplex PCR. The sample consists of 550,000 to 650,000 clones, 95% to 97% of them appearing once. CD8 cells regarded as naive lacked CD45RO, were positively chosen for CCR7, and omitted terminally differentiated effector memory CD45RA+ cells. Sequencing was carried out using naive CD8+ T cells sorted from blood. Source of these receptors: a woman in her twenties or thirties in good health.

CDR3 bases: TGTGCCAGCAGTTTGCGGGGAACCGGGACAGGGGCCTTCACCTCTGGAAACACCATATATTTT. Protein product: CASSLRGTGTGAFTSGNTIYF. The chain recombines TRBV28 with TRBJ1-3, with 10 bases that match TRBD1. The length of the CDR3 is 21 residues. V trimming: 3 bases; J trimming: 0 bases; junction bases outside the gene matches: 17. The germline CDR1 and CDR2 sequences are MDHEN and SYDVKM.

This clone was detected once. The chain combines TRBV28 with TRBJ2-7; 8 nucleotides align to TRBD2. This CDR3 is built from 15 residues. Trimming at V came to 5 bases and at J to 3 bases, leaving 9 bases not matched to a gene. Germline lookup yields CDR1 MDHEN and CDR2 SYDVKM. Written as DNA, the CDR3 is TGTGCCAGCAGTCCGGGAGGGGAGAGTAACTACGAGCAGTACTTC. Translated, it gives CASSPGGESNYEQYF.

This rearrangement joins TRBV11-1 to TRBJ2-1; TRBD2 matches 8 bases. Germline assignment: CDR1 SGHAT and CDR2 FQDESV (reference sequence). V lost 4 bases to trimming and J lost 0 bases; unmatched junction nucleotides: 14. The CDR3 contains 19 residues. CDR3 protein: CASSSRRGGSGASYNEQFF. CDR3 sequence (DNA): TGTGCCAGCAGCTCTCGGCGGGGTGGTAGCGGGGCCTCCTACAATGAGCAGTTCTTC.

CDR3 sequence: CASSKACPSGNTIYF. In nucleotides, the CDR3 is TGTGCCAGCAGCAAAGCGTGTCCCTCTGGAAACACCATATATTTT. This sequence joins TRBV21-1 and TRBJ1-3. TRBV21-1 is a documented pseudogene. The CDR3 covers 15 residues.

The chain is built from TRBV29-1 and TRBJ2-5; D is possibly TRBD1 or TRBD2 (5 bases each). The DNA end lines up better with TRBJ2-7; the J call may be wrong. Germline V gene lookup returns CDR1 SQVTM and CDR2 ANQGSEA. The CDR3 is 13 residues long. CDR3 residues: CSVEEEGSNEQYF. The CDR3 DNA follows: TGCAGCGTTGAAGAAGAGGGGTCCAACGAGCAGTACTTC.

This chain joins TRBV27 and TRBJ2-3, with 7 bases that match TRBD2. This CDR3 is built from 13 residues. V lost 3 bases, J lost 4 bases, and 1 base stayed unmatched. Looked up from germline, CDR1 is MNHEY and CDR2 is SMNVEV (reference sequence). CDR3 amino acids: CASSFGGADTQYF. CDR3 nucleotides: TGTGCCAGCAGTTTTGGGGGGGCAGATACGCAGTATTTT.

The J gene is TRBJ2-5, the V gene TRBV7-9; no reliable D call. CDR1 SEHNR and CDR2 FQNEAQ come from the germline V gene (reference sequence). V lost 1 base and J lost 11, with 8 bases in between. The CDR3 contains 11 residues. The CDR3 is CASSLDGEQYF. Here the CDR3 DNA reads TGTGCCAGCAGCTTAGATGGTGAGCAGTACTTC.

This clone was seen just once. The chain recombines TRBV19 with TRBJ1-2; TRBD1 matches 8 bases. Looked up from germline, CDR1 is LNHDA and CDR2 is SQIVND (reference sequence). The J segment lost 6 bases and the V segment lost 6 bases, leaving 12 bases of the junction unmatched. CDR3 length: 15 amino acids. The CDR3 DNA is TGTGCCAGTAGGGATCAGGGGGCGGGAGGGGATGGCTACACCTTC. It is translated as CASRDQGAGGDGYTF.

This clone was picked up one time. Other DNA sequences in the sample encode the same CDR3. This chain joins TRBV30 and TRBJ1-1; D is ambiguous. The ends were cut back, 0 bases at V and 3 bases at J, with 5 bases in the middle. The CDR3 totals 12 residues. Germline values: CDR1 GTSNPN, CDR2 SVGIG (reference sequence). The CDR3 protein is CAWSVRDTEAFF. In nucleotides, the CDR3 is TGTGCCTGGAGTGTACGCGACACTGAAGCTTTCTTT.